These 21 T cell receptor beta chains share one sample of origin, sequenced in a study of cytomegalovirus exposure and HLA in healthy donors. The PCR was carried out with 60 Vbeta primers and 13 Jbeta primers. The table came from immunoSEQ multiplex PCR; TCRdb's copy has only in-frame clones and leaves some out. The sample has about 160,000 clones, about 72% seen once. Sequencing was carried out using PBMCs. These receptor sequences come from a young man in good health and CMV-seropositive.

This clone was detected only a few times. The CDR3 here is CASSPRAGPYYGYTF. CDR3 in DNA: TGTGCCAGCAGCCCCCGAGCGGGGCCCTACTATGGCTACACCTTC. This chain connects TRBV5-6 to TRBJ1-2, with a weak D call TRBD1 (5 bases). Germline V gene data show CDR1 as SGHDT and CDR2 as YYEEEE. V was pared by 4 bases and J by 3 bases, with 16 bases between. The CDR3 totals 15 residues.

This clone was seen a few times. The chain carries TRBV5-1 and TRBJ2-7; D not resolved. Per germline, CDR1 SGHRS and CDR2 YFSETQ. V shed 2 bases and J shed 2 bases, with 8 bases lying between them. The CDR3 extends over 13 amino acids. This chain's CDR3 is CASSFGRTYEQYF. Written as DNA, the CDR3 is TGCGCCAGCAGCTTTGGCAGAACCTACGAGCAGTACTTC.

The V call is TRBV19, the J call TRBJ2-4; TRBD2 is a possible D gene (6 bases). Trimming cost V 8 bases and J 9 bases, with 14 bases left between them. The germline gives CDR1 LNHDA, CDR2 SQIVND (reference sequence). This CDR3 contains 12 residues. The CDR3 here is CASLGSEGIQYF. CDR3 in DNA: TGTGCCAGTCTCGGTTCGGAGGGCATTCAGTACTTC.

As regards this clone: The germline gene is not matched at one end of the junction; a read error may be the cause. This rearrangement joins TRBV20-1 to TRBJ1-4; D gene unclear. The germline gives CDR1 DFQATT, CDR2 SNEGSKA (reference sequence). The length of the CDR3 is 11 residues. The CDR3 loop reads CSARRNEELFF. The CDR3 DNA follows: TGCAGTGCTAGGAGAAATGAAGAACTGTTTTTT.

The chain couples TRBV18 to TRBJ1-5; D perhaps matches TRBD1 (6 bases). The CDR3 loop spans 16 amino acids. CDR1 and CDR2 from the germline V gene are KGHSH and LQKENI. Trimming took 2 bases from V and 0 from J, leaving 11 bases between them. Here the CDR3 DNA reads TGTGCCAGCTCACCAGGGGGGGCCGATAGCAATCAGCCCCAGCATTTT. Protein sequence: CASSPGGADSNQPQHF.

The chain combines TRBV28 with TRBJ1-5; no firm D call. Deletions cut 5 bases from V and 2 bases from J, with 19 bases between. The length of the CDR3 is 17 residues. Per germline, CDR1 MDHEN and CDR2 SYDVKM. CDR3 loop: CASSPKVAVRGNQPQHF. CDR3 nucleotides: TGTGCCAGCAGTCCAAAGGTAGCGGTCCGGGGCAATCAGCCCCAGCATTTT.

This chain links TRBV19 with TRBJ1-1; D not certain. CDR1 and CDR2 (germline): LNHDA, SQIVND (reference sequence). The V gene lost 0 bases and the J gene lost 0 bases, with 11 bases spanning the gap. The CDR3 covers 16 residues. CDR3 coding DNA: TGTGCCAGTAGTATAGACCGACCCGGGATGAACACTGAAGCTTTCTTT. Translated, it gives CASSIDRPGMNTEAFF.

The chain has TRBV21-1 and TRBJ1-1. TRBV21-1 is a pseudogene locus. CDR3 length: 15 residues. The CDR3 DNA is TGTGCCAGCAGCACGGGAAAGGGCAGGAACACTGAAGCTTTCTTT. This gives the protein CASSTGKGRNTEAFF.

The chain combines TRBV2 with TRBJ2-3, with a weak D call TRBD1 (6 bases). This CDR3 spans 15 amino acids. Germline loops: CDR1 SNHLY, CDR2 FYNNEI. Trimming pared 6 bases from V and 2 bases from J, leaving 15 bases between. The CDR3 sequence: CASSSATGYTDTQYF. The CDR3 DNA follows: TGTGCCAGCAGCTCGGCTACAGGGTACACAGATACGCAGTATTTT. The full variable domain, completed using reference TRBV2 and TRBJ2-3, is EPEVTQTPSHQVTQMGQEVILRCVPISNHLYFYWYRQILGQKVEFLVSFYNNEISEKSEIFDDQFSVERPDGSNFTLKIRSTKLEDSAMYFCASSSATGYTDTQYFGPGTRLTVL.

The rearrangement links TRBV6-1 to TRBJ2-1; a weak D match, TRBD1 (5 bases). The CDR3 is 13 residues long. Germline loops: CDR1 MNHNS, CDR2 SASEGT. V shed 3 bases and J shed 5 bases, with 8 bases lying between them. DNA of the CDR3: TGTGCCAGCAGTGACATCAGGGACAATGAGCAGTTCTTC. This sequence encodes CASSDIRDNEQFF.

J is TRBJ2-7 and V is TRBV29-1, with D uncertain. The CDR3 runs to 16 residues. Germline lookup yields CDR1 SQVTM and CDR2 ANQGSEA. V was pared by 0 bases and J by 0 bases, with 15 bases between. For the CDR3, the DNA is TGCAGCGTTGAAGATTTAAGGAGAAGGAGCTCCTACGAGCAGTACTTC. This gives the protein CSVEDLRRRSSYEQYF.

In regard to this clone: Other DNA sequences in the same sample also yield this CDR3. The chain couples TRBV4-1 to TRBJ2-5; D remains ambiguous. CDR1 is MGHRA, CDR2 YSYEKL, per germline. Between the trimmed V and J ends, which lost 0 bases and 5 bases, there was a span of 10 bases. The CDR3 is 14 residues long. The CDR3 coding sequence is TGCGCCAGCAGCCAAGAGAGTCCGAGGGAGACCCAGTACTTC. Translation: CASSQESPRETQYF.

The V call is TRBV2, the J call TRBJ2-7; perhaps TRBD1 as D (6 bases). The V end lost 9 bases, the J end lost 3 bases, and 18 bases lay between the germline ends. The CDR3 totals 14 residues. CDR1 is SNHLY, CDR2 FYNNEI, per germline. The CDR3 sequence: CASKLGQGSYEQYF. As DNA, the CDR3 is TGTGCCAGTAAGCTAGGGCAGGGGAGCTACGAGCAGTACTTC.

The chain uses TRBV5-1 and TRBJ2-7; 7 bases match TRBD1. The CDR3 covers 14 residues. V trimming: 5 bases; J trimming: 5 bases; junction bases outside the gene matches: 10. CDR1 and CDR2 (germline): SGHRS, YFSETQ. The CDR3 region is CASSPDRQGHEQYF. Here the CDR3 DNA reads TGCGCCAGCAGTCCCGATCGACAGGGCCACGAGCAGTACTTC.

This clone was detected only a few times. The V and J genes are TRBV4-2 and TRBJ2-5; 12 bases map to TRBD1. The better agreement between TRBJ2-7 and the DNA end casts doubt on the J call. The length of the CDR3 is 14 residues. Germline values: CDR1 LGHNA, CDR2 YNFKEQ. CDR3 amino acids: CASSWDRGPYEQYF. In DNA, the CDR3 is TGTGCCAGCAGTTGGGACAGGGGGCCCTACGAGCAGTACTTC.

Only a few counts were recorded for this clone. The chain joins TRBV25-1 to TRBJ1-5; 9 nucleotides agree with TRBD1. CDR3 size: 15 residues. Germline loops: CDR1 MGHDK, CDR2 SYGVNS. The V segment lost 4 bases and the J segment 4 bases; nucleotides outside the gene matches: 5. In DNA, the CDR3 is TGTGCCAGCAGTGGGGGACAGGGCCCTAATCAGCCCCAGCATTTT. This gives the protein CASSGGQGPNQPQHF.

The V and J genes are TRBV5-1 and TRBJ2-1, with 9 nucleotides matching TRBD1. V gave up 0 bases and J gave up 7 bases; unmatched junction bases: 8. This CDR3 spans 16 amino acids. Germline V lookup: CDR1 SGHRS, CDR2 YFSETQ. DNA for the CDR3: TGCGCCAGCAGCTTGGCCTTGGGACAGGGAAGGAATGAGCAGTTCTTC. Its translation is CASSLALGQGRNEQFF.

This clone was observed a few times. V gene TRBV14 combines with J gene TRBJ2-5, with a possible D match to TRBD2 (5 bases). The germline V gene has CDR1 SGHDN and CDR2 FVKESK. The CDR3 is made up of 13 amino acids. Trimming shortened V by 5 bases and J by 5 bases, and 12 bases separated the two germline ends. Here the CDR3 DNA reads TGTGCCAGCAGCTCCCGCTGGGAGGAGACCCAGTACTTC. It is translated as CASSSRWEETQYF.

The chain uses TRBV30 and TRBJ1-6, with 7 bases matching TRBD1. The V gene's germline CDR1 is GTSNPN and CDR2 SVGIG (reference sequence). J gave up 5 bases and V 4 bases, and 8 bases lay outside the gene matches. This CDR3 region has 15 residues. The CDR3 DNA is TGTGCCTGGAACACAGGACAGGCCCATAATTCACCCCTCCACTTT. Protein product: CAWNTGQAHNSPLHF.

The chain has TRBV6-1 and TRBJ1-2; TRBD1 matches at 7 bases. The CDR3 is 14 residues long. Germline V gives CDR1 MNHNS, CDR2 SASEGT. V shed 5 bases and J 2 bases; nucleotides not matched to a gene: 5. CDR3 sequence (DNA): TGTGCCAGCAGTAAAGGGGACAGCAACTATGGCTACACCTTC. It codes for CASSKGDSNYGYTF.

The table lists this clone with a few counts. The chain couples TRBV19 to TRBJ2-2; no clear D. The germline V gene encodes CDR1 LNHDA and CDR2 SQIVND (reference sequence). The CDR3 spans 15 residues. V was cut by 0 bases and J by 6 bases, with 11 bases left in between. The CDR3, as DNA: TGTGCCAGTAGTATAGAGGTCCAAACATCCGGGGAGCTGTTTTTT. Its translation is CASSIEVQTSGELFF. Supplemented by reference TRBV19 and TRBJ2-2, the full variable domain reads DGGITQSPKYLFRKEGQNVTLSCEQNLNHDAMYWYRQDPGQGLRLIYYSQIVNDFQKGDIAEGYSVSREKKESFPLTVTSAQKNPTAFYLCASSIEVQTSGELFFGEGSRLTVL.